This record looks at one T cell receptor beta chain sequence and its context. The antigen remains unidentified. Sequenced by immunoSEQ multiplex PCR; TCRdb stores in-frame clones only, minus some. Of some 86,000 clones listed, more than 85% are singletons. The data are from a study of OX40 agonist ivuxolimab in advanced cancers. Study as a whole: Clinicians treated patients with ivuxolimab, an agonistic anti-OX40 (CD134) antibody. Intravenous ivuxolimab at 0.01 to 10 mg/kg was given to patients every 2 weeks. Partial responses occurred in three patients (one hepatocellular carcinoma, two cutaneous melanoma).

This CDR3 spans 15 amino acids. V gave up 8 bases and J gave up 1 base, with 14 bases separating them. Germline CDR1 MDHEN, CDR2 SYDVKM. Study-level points and caveats: Dose levels from 0.1 to 3.0 mg/kg saw CD4+ and CD8+ blood T cells expand clonally by week 6.

The receptor comes from an adult with an advanced solid tumor such as melanoma, head and neck, liver or kidney cancer. The material was CD4+ or CD8+ T cells sorted from blood, obtained in a trial of the OX40 agonist ivuxolimab. This sequence joins TRBV28 and TRBJ1-4; D unresolved. The chain's CDR3 is CASSVGGRTNEKLFF. As DNA, the CDR3 is TGTGCCAGCTCGGTAGGAGGGAGAACTAATGAAAAACTGTTTTTT.